This T cell receptor beta chain emerged from a study of T cell responses to AZD1222 COVID-19 vaccine. General observations from the study: Targeting of unmutated variant regions was reportedly seen in nearly half of spike-specific TCRs. Seropositive status at baseline applied to only a handful of AZD1222 recipients.

This CDR3 spans 15 amino acids. Germline-derived CDR1 and CDR2 are LNHDA and SQIVND (reference sequence). The junction had 2 bases not matched to a gene; V was cut back by 1 base and J by 3 bases. Data came from immunoSEQ multiplex PCR; TCRdb stores just in-frame clones and leaves some out. The sample records over 100,000 clones, roughly 90% being singletons. As for this clone: The antigen is undetermined.

This sample comprised peripheral blood, obtained on day 0 of AZD1222 vaccination. This chain connects TRBV19 to TRBJ1-4; 7 bases map to TRBD1. The TCR originated in an adult in good health. CDR3 in amino acids: CASSIGGQSNEKLFF. CDR3 in DNA: TGTGCCAGTAGTATAGGGGGACAGTCTAATGAAAAACTGTTTTTT.